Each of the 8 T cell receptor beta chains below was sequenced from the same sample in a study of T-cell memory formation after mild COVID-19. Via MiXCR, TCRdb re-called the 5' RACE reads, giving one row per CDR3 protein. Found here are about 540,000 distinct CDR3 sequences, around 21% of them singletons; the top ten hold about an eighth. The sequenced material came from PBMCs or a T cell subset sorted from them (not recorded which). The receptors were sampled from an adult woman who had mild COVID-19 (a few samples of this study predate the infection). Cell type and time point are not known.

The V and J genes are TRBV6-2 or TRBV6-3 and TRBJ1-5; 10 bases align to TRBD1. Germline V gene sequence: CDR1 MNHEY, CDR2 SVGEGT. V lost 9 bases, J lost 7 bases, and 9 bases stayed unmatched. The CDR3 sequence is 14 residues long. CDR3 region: CARMGQGREQPQHF. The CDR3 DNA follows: TGTGCCAGGATGGGACAGGGGCGGGAGCAGCCCCAGCATTTT.

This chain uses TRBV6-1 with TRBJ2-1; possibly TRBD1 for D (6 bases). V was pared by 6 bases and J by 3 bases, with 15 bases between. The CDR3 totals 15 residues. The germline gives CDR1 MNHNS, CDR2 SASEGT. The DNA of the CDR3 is TGTGCCAGCAGCCTACAGGGCGAGAGCTACAATGAGCAGTTCTTC. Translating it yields CASSLQGESYNEQFF.

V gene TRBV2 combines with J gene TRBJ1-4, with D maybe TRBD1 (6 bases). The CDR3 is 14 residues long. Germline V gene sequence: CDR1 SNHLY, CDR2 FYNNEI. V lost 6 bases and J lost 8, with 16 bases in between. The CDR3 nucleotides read TGTGCCAGCAGCCGCGGGGGACAAGGCGAAAAACTGTTTTTT. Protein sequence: CASSRGGQGEKLFF.

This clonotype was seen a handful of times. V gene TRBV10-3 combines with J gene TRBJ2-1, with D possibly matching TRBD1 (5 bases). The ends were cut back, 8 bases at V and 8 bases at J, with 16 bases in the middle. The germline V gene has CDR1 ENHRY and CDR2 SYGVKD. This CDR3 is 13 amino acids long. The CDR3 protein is CAIGQGPTDEQFF. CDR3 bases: TGTGCCATCGGTCAGGGTCCTACCGATGAGCAGTTCTTC.

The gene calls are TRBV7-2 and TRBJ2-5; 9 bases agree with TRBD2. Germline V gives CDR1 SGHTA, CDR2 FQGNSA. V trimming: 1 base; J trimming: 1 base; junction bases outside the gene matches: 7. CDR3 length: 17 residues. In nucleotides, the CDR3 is TGTGCCAGCAGCTTAGGTTTTAGCGGGGGCCTCCAAGAGACCCAGTACTTC. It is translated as CASSLGFSGGLQETQYF.

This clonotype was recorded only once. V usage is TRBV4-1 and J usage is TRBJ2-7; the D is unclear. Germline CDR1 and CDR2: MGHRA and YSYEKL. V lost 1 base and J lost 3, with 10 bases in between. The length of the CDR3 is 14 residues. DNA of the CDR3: TGCGCCAGCAGCCAAGGACTGGCAGACTACGAGCAGTACTTC. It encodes CASSQGLADYEQYF.

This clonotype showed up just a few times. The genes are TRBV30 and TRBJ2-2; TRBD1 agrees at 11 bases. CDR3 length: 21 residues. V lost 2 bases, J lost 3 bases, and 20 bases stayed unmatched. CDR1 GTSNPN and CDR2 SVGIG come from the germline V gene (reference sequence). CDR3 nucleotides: TGTGCCTGGAGTCGGATCCGGGACAGGGGGTTCTACAGTGGATACACCGGGGAGCTGTTTTTT. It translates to CAWSRIRDRGFYSGYTGELFF.

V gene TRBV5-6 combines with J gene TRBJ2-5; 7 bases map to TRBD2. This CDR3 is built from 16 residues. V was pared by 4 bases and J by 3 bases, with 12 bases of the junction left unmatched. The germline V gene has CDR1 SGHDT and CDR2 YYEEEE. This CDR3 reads CASSGVGGTTKETQYF. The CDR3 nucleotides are TGTGCCAGCAGCGGGGTTGGAGGGACTACAAAAGAGACCCAGTACTTC.